This entry lists 7 T cell receptor beta chains sequenced from one sample in a study of monozygotic twins with inflammatory bowel disease. TCRdb reprocessed the 5' RACE reads and reports one entry per CDR3 protein, with no DNA. This sample's clone table lists over 110,000 distinct CDR3 sequences. Source material: blood. Receptors were obtained from a human donor with ulcerative colitis or Crohn's disease, or a healthy co-twin of an affected twin (not recorded which).

The chain combines TRBV9 with TRBJ1-2; TCRdb returns TRBD1, unconfirmable since there is no DNA. Germline CDR1 reads SGDLS; CDR2 reads YYNGEE. This CDR3 comprises 16 residues. The CDR3 sequence is CASSASGGSFRSGYTF.

The chain employs TRBV12-3 or TRBV12-4 and TRBJ1-4; TCRdb's assignment of TRBD1 cannot be checked, as there is no DNA. The CDR3 contains 15 residues. The CDR3 region is CASSGLDRRWEKLFF.

This sequence joins TRBV10-3 and TRBJ2-7; no DNA is available, so the TRBD1 call from TCRdb remains unchecked. This CDR3 has 14 residues. Looked up from germline, CDR1 is ENHRY and CDR2 is SYGVKD. The CDR3 sequence: CAISDSGRAYEQYF.

The CDR3 protein is CASSLKGGNEETQYF. V usage is TRBV5-1 and J usage is TRBJ2-5; TCRdb returns TRBD1, unconfirmable since there is no DNA. In germline, CDR1 is SGHRS, CDR2 YFSETQ. This CDR3 contains 15 residues.

The chain couples TRBV24-1 to TRBJ2-2. CDR1 and CDR2 (germline): KGHDR, SFDVKD. The CDR3 runs to 20 residues. The CDR3 spells CATSDLFRPEENSNTGELFF.

This chain connects TRBV4-3 to TRBJ2-1; TCRdb gives TRBD1 as the D gene, but with no DNA this cannot be confirmed. The length of the CDR3 is 17 residues. CDR1 is LGHNA, CDR2 YSLEER, per germline. CDR3: CASSQELSRGPYNEQFF.

The chain uses TRBV5-5 and TRBJ2-5. CDR1 SGHKS and CDR2 YYEKEE come from the germline V gene (reference sequence). This CDR3 region has 12 residues. This CDR3 reads CASSSHQETQYF.